Listed below are T cell receptor beta chains from one sample, sequenced in a study of blood T cell repertoires in COVID-19. The table came from immunoSEQ multiplex PCR; TCRdb's copy has only in-frame clones and leaves some out. Among more than 400,000 clones listed, roughly nine tenths were seen once. Sequencing input: PBMCs or T cells enriched from blood (not recorded which). All receptors come from a woman aged 18 to 35 who had recovered from COVID-19. Each CDR3 is given with its conserved first and last residue. The order of the fields is J gene, clone size, V gene, D gene, CDR3 DNA, CDR3 protein. A D gene is named only where the DNA matches it firmly. Where a row states a size, it is once, few, many or the class of an expanded clone; other rows omit it.

TRBJ2-7 NA TRBV6-6 TRBD2 TGTGCCAGCAATCCTCCTGCGGGGGGAGCCGTTGTGCAGTACTTC CASNPPAGGAVVQYF
TRBJ2-7 NA TRBV24-1 NA TGTGCCACCAGAATTCCGGGACAATCGGGCGAGCAGTACTTC CATRIPGQSGEQYF
TRBJ2-7 NA TRBV30 TRBD2 TGTGCCTGGAGTTTCTCGGGGGGAGGCGAGCAGTACTTC CAWSFSGGGEQYF
TRBJ1-3 once TRBV18 NA TGTGCCAGCTCACCACAACAGGGAAGCTCTGGAAACACCATATATTTT CASSPQQGSSGNTIYF
TRBJ2-7 NA TRBV10-2 TRBD2 TGCGCCAGCGCGGGGGGGGCTAGTAACTACGAGCAGTACTTC CASAGGASNYEQYF
TRBJ1-3 NA TRBV10-2 TRBD1 TGCGCCAGCAGTGAGTCGGGGACAGATGGAAACACCATATATTTT CASSESGTDGNTIYF
TRBJ1-1 once TRBV30 NA TGTGCCTGGAGTCCAGGGGTGGGTACTGAAGCTTTCTTT CAWSPGVGTEAFF
TRBJ2-7 NA TRBV7-9 NA TGTGCCAGCAGCCCCTTGAGGGCCGAGCAGTACTTC CASSPLRAEQYF
TRBJ2-1 NA TRBV28 NA TGTGCCAGCACCCGCGGGGATAATGAGCAGTTCTTC CASTRGDNEQFF
TRBJ2-3 NA TRBV2 TRBD2 TGTGCCAGCCAAATAGCGGGGGGTCAGTCAGATACGCAGTATTTT CASQIAGGQSDTQYF
TRBJ1-1 NA TRBV19 NA TGTGCCAGTAGTATAGACCTAACAGGGTCCACTGAAGCTTTCTTT CASSIDLTGSTEAFF
TRBJ2-7 once TRBV30 TRBD1 TGTGCCTGGAGTGTACAGGGGGCTGGCGAGCAGTACTTC CAWSVQGAGEQYF
TRBJ1-4 NA TRBV3-1/TRBV3-2 NA TGTGCCAGCAGCCGGGTGGGCATTGAAAAACTGTTTTTT CASSRVGIEKLFF
TRBJ1-6 NA TRBV27 TRBD1 TGTGCCAGCAGTTTTAGACAGGGGTATAATTCACCCCTCCACTTT CASSFRQGYNSPLHF
TRBJ2-5 NA TRBV27 TRBD1 TGTGCCAGCAGGAGGGACAGGGGAAGTTATCAAGAGACCCAGTACTTC CASRRDRGSYQETQYF
TRBJ1-5 NA TRBV7-9 NA TGTGCCAGCAGCTTACCAGGGCAGCCCCAGCATTTT CASSLPGQPQHF
TRBJ2-2 NA TRBV2 TRBD2 TGTGCCACTCAGACTAGCGGGGGGACCGGGGAGCTGTTTTTT CATQTSGGTGELFF